The rows below give T cell receptor beta chains drawn from one sample of a study of T cells in localized non-small cell lung cancer. Only in-frame clones appear in the TCRdb table, and some are missing; sequencing was by immunoSEQ multiplex PCR. There are approximately 41,000 clones in the sample; around nine tenths occur only once, and roughly 10% lies in the top ten. The sample here was PBMCs, taken before any cancer treatment. The origin of the receptors is a woman aged 35 to 75 with stage II lung adenocarcinoma. Each CDR3 is given with its conserved first and last residue. Fields, in order: J gene, V gene, clone size, D gene, CDR3 protein, CDR3 DNA. The D gene is left open where the match is weak. The size of a clone is reported for some rows only, either as once, few or many, or as a class for expanded clones.

J gene: TRBJ1-2; V gene: TRBV28; clone size: -; D gene: TRBD1; CDR3 protein: CASSSAPGQLYGYTF; CDR3 DNA: TGTGCCAGCAGTTCAGCCCCGGGACAGTTATATGGCTACACCTTC
J gene: TRBJ1-1; V gene: TRBV12-5; clone size: -; D gene: -; CDR3 protein: CASEGGNTEAFF; CDR3 DNA: TGTGCTAGTGAGGGAGGGAACACTGAAGCTTTCTTT
J gene: TRBJ2-3; V gene: TRBV5-4; clone size: -; D gene: -; CDR3 protein: CASSFGDLAFTDTQYF; CDR3 DNA: TGTGCCAGCAGCTTTGGGGATCTAGCATTCACAGATACGCAGTATTTT
J gene: TRBJ1-3; V gene: TRBV5-4; clone size: -; D gene: -; CDR3 protein: CASSWKSSGNTIYF; CDR3 DNA: TGTGCCAGCAGCTGGAAATCCTCTGGAAACACCATATATTTT
J gene: TRBJ2-3; V gene: TRBV5-1; clone size: -; D gene: TRBD2; CDR3 protein: CASSPGLAIRTDTQYF; CDR3 DNA: TGCGCCAGCAGCCCCGGACTAGCAATTCGTACAGATACGCAGTATTTT
J gene: TRBJ2-7; V gene: TRBV6-6; clone size: -; D gene: TRBD1; CDR3 protein: CASSYRQGLSYEQYF; CDR3 DNA: TGTGCCAGCAGTTACCGACAGGGGCTCTCCTACGAGCAGTACTTC
J gene: TRBJ1-2; V gene: TRBV19; clone size: once; D gene: TRBD1; CDR3 protein: CASSPPGTGNGYTF; CDR3 DNA: TGTGCCAGTAGTCCACCCGGGACAGGGAATGGCTACACCTTC
J gene: TRBJ2-5; V gene: TRBV5-8; clone size: -; D gene: TRBD2; CDR3 protein: CASSLAGGPLAGSHF; CDR3 DNA: TGTGCCAGCAGCTTGGCGGGGGGCCCCTTAGCGGGAAGCCACTTC
J gene: TRBJ1-5; V gene: TRBV7-5; clone size: -; D gene: -; CDR3 protein: CVRSAAGNSNQPQHF; CDR3 DNA: TGTGTCAGAAGCGCTGCAGGGAATAGCAATCAGCCCCAGCATTTT
J gene: TRBJ2-5; V gene: TRBV19; clone size: once; D gene: TRBD1; CDR3 protein: CASSLDREETQYF; CDR3 DNA: TGTGCCAGTAGTCTAGACAGGGAAGAGACCCAGTACTTC
J gene: TRBJ1-2; V gene: TRBV28; clone size: -; D gene: TRBD1; CDR3 protein: CASSSRTGTGFNYGYTF; CDR3 DNA: TGTGCCAGCAGTTCTCGGACAGGGACAGGGTTTAACTATGGCTACACCTTC
J gene: TRBJ2-2; V gene: TRBV9; clone size: -; D gene: -; CDR3 protein: CASSVGPGTNTGELFF; CDR3 DNA: TGTGCCAGCAGCGTAGGGCCAGGGACGAACACCGGGGAGCTGTTTTTT
J gene: TRBJ2-7; V gene: TRBV13; clone size: -; D gene: -; CDR3 protein: CASSLGPSVYEQYF; CDR3 DNA: TGTGCCAGCAGCTTAGGTCCTAGCGTCTACGAGCAGTACTTC
J gene: TRBJ1-6; V gene: TRBV6-5; clone size: -; D gene: TRBD1; CDR3 protein: CASSYGRGLSPLHF; CDR3 DNA: TGTGCCAGCAGTTACGGGAGGGGGCTTTCACCCCTCCACTTT
J gene: TRBJ2-3; V gene: TRBV19; clone size: -; D gene: TRBD2; CDR3 protein: CASKAGLGTDTQYF; CDR3 DNA: TGTGCCAGTAAAGCGGGGTTGGGCACAGATACGCAGTATTTT
J gene: TRBJ2-2; V gene: TRBV6-1; clone size: -; D gene: -; CDR3 protein: CASSAGFVGMNTGELFF; CDR3 DNA: TGTGCCAGCAGTGCCGGGTTTGTGGGAATGAACACCGGGGAGCTGTTTTTT
J gene: TRBJ1-3; V gene: TRBV7-9; clone size: -; D gene: -; CDR3 protein: CASSLATIRDILNTIYF; CDR3 DNA: TGTGCCAGCAGCTTAGCGACTATCCGGGACATATTAAACACCATATATTTT
J gene: TRBJ2-3; V gene: TRBV5-4; clone size: -; D gene: TRBD2; CDR3 protein: CASSLPPGTSGSYTQYF; CDR3 DNA: TGTGCCAGCAGCTTGCCACCCGGGACTAGCGGGAGTTATACGCAGTATTTT
J gene: TRBJ2-5; V gene: TRBV5-5; clone size: -; D gene: -; CDR3 protein: CASSFERPEETQYF; CDR3 DNA: TGTGCCAGCAGCTTCGAACGGCCCGAAGAGACCCAGTACTTC
J gene: TRBJ2-1; V gene: TRBV21-1; clone size: -; D gene: -; CDR3 protein: CASRRAGASNEQFF; CDR3 DNA: TGTGCCAGCAGGAGGGCAGGAGCTTCCAATGAGCAGTTCTTC